This T cell receptor beta chain emerged from a study of shared clonotypes between healthy human individuals (dated by TCRdb to about 2020). Broadly, across the study: The cohort comprised a couple of women and a few men aged 18 to 49 years. The study deeply sequenced blood TCR repertoires of about 5 healthy adults to estimate repertoire size and the extent of clonotype sharing between individuals. Per donor, leukapheresis produced somewhere between about 0.9 and 10 billion PBMCs. Different laboratories and diverse techniques were used to prepare libraries and sequence TCR repertoires, to increase sequencing depth and limit assay-specific biases. For each donor, CD4 naive and CD4 memory were each given three plates, CD8 naive was given two plates, and CD8 memory was given one plate.

Healthy HIV-negative adults with no recently reported acute infections or vaccinations were included as donors. Every donor was a Caucasian adult living in Nashville, Tennessee, USA. CD4+ T cells were enriched by magnetic negative selection, after which naive cells were positively selected on CD45RA and the negative fraction was taken as the memory subset. After blood collection by leukapheresis, PBMCs were isolated using Ficoll-Histopaque density gradient centrifugation and then cryopreserved in the vapor phase of liquid nitrogen. Analytical flow cytometry was used to check the purity and quantity of each magnetically sorted T cell population. Each sorted fraction had its genomic DNA isolated and then quantified by UV absorbance on a Nanodrop 2000c. A word on this clone: Its antigen remains undetermined. Nothing much larger sits one base from this clone, and base qualities are not available.

General study outcomes and caveats: The small number of donors limited the genetic and exposure-history diversity represented. Higher generation probabilities were observed for clonotypes shared by all four sorted-subset donors than for non-shared clonotypes. Pairwise subsampling led to the expectation that sequencing depth would affect the degree of clonotype sharing among donors. When several donors were compared, the shared fraction of clonotypes was around 4.6% for naive CD4, around 3.5% for naive CD8, 2% to 2.5% for memory CD4, and less than 0.5% for memory CD8. Rarefaction of sorted-subset datasets indicated incomplete sequencing despite the large sequencing depth. Sampling was restricted to blood, and TCR repertoires in tissue are likely to differ from TCR repertoires in blood. Naive subsets generally had larger estimated clonotype richness than memory subsets.

Using the deep immunoSEQ assay, multiplex PCR amplified TCR CDR3 regions from genomic DNA. Extracted genomic DNA from each cell subset was distributed evenly across all wells of several immunoSEQ 96-well plates, and each plate was treated as a replicate. For sorted subsets, 200 ng of genomic DNA, equivalent to roughly 33,000 T cell genomes, went into each replicate PCR. Purified libraries were measured with a Qubit 3.0 fluorometer, size-checked on a Bioanalyzer 2100, and measured again with the KAPA Library Quantification kit. Every immunoSEQ 96-well plate was sequenced on a dedicated single-read 150-cycle Illumina NextSeq 550 flow cell. The original methods were these. Because only junctional sequences without quality scores were contained in the immunoSEQ output, filtering matching that applied to full-length reads could not be performed. To assign V/J genes and CDR3, sequences were annotated using PyIR, a Python wrapper for IgBLAST v1.9, with IMGT germline references. Any read was removed if the V/J assignment was weak (E-value above 1e-6), the CDR3 was missing, or the read contained stop codons, out-of-frame junctions, or ambiguous translated residues. V3J clonotypes were defined as sequences sharing an identical inferred V gene, J gene, and CDR3 amino acid sequence. To compute the percentage overlap between repertoires, the number of shared unique clonotypes was divided by the size of the smaller repertoire. Richness of each repertoire was evaluated using RTK rarefaction, the Chao1 estimator, and Recon v2.1 estimates of unobserved clonotypes. Generation probabilities for all TCRbeta clonotypes obtained by the gDNA method from several donors were computed using OLGA. TCRdb holds this immuneACCESS table with in-frame rearrangements only. Some clones are missing; in checked studies, unresolved V genes explain under half, and the rest has no known cause. The V and J calls and the clone size are those of that table, but D and trimming were determined from the DNA. This sample lists about 2.4 million clones; more than 90% were detected once. Of the sample, over 0.12% falls within the top ten clones.

The CDR3 has 15 amino acids, counting the end cysteine and phenylalanine. Only CDR3 DNA is held: 45 bases, read in frame from base 1. CDR1 and CDR2, looked up from the germline V gene, are SGHAT and FQNNGV. At the junction V is shortened by 8 bases and J by 1 base; bases outside the gene matches: 6. This TCR was recovered from a man aged 18-30 years in good health. The rearranged chain carries TRBV11-2 and TRBJ2-4; 9 bases in the junction line up with TRBD1. The specimen sequenced was naive CD4+ T cells sorted from blood. Taken with the paper, the label for cell subset or site translates to: CD45RA+ positively selected. The CDR3 amino acid sequence is: CASGEQGAAKNIQYF. In nucleotide form, the sequence is TGTGCCAGCGGCGAACAGGGGGCGGCCAAAAACATTCAGTACTTC.